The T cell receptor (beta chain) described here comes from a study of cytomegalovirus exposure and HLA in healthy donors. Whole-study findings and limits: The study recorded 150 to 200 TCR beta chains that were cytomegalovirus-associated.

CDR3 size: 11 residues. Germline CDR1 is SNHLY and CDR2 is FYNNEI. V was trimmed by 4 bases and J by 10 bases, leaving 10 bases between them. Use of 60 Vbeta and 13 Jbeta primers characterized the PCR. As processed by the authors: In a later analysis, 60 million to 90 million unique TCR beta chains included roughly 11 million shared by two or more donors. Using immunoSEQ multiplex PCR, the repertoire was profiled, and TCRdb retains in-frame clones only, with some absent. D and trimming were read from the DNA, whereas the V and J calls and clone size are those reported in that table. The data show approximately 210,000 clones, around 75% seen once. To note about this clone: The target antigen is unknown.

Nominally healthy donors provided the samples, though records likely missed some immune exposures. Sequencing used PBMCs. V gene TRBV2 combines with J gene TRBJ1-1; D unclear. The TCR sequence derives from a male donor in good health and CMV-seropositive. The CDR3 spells CASSVVHLAFF. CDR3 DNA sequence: TGTGCCAGCAGTGTGGTCCACTTAGCTTTCTTT.